This T cell receptor beta chain originates from a study of shared clonotypes between healthy human individuals. Of note for this clone: Its antigen is currently unknown.

Study-wide results and limits: Naive subsets generally exceeded memory subsets in estimated richness.

Germline lookup yields CDR1 MNHEY and CDR2 SMNVEV (reference sequence). V was pared by 5 bases and J by 5 bases, with 9 bases of the junction left unmatched. CDR3 length equals 15 residues. The authors divided CD4+ cells into CD45RA+ naive and CD45RA-negative memory subsets. Data came from immunoSEQ multiplex PCR; TCRdb stores just in-frame clones and leaves some out. The profile shows 190,000 or so clones, around 63% of them singletons. The chain has TRBV27 and TRBJ2-7, with 10 nucleotides matching TRBD2. Sequenced sample: memory CD4+ T cells sorted from blood. Subset here: CD45RA-negative fraction. This receptor was obtained from a man aged 25-45 years in good health. CDR3 protein: CASSQRRLAGHEQYF. CDR3 in DNA: TGTGCCAGCAGTCAACGGAGACTAGCGGGTCACGAGCAGTACTTC.